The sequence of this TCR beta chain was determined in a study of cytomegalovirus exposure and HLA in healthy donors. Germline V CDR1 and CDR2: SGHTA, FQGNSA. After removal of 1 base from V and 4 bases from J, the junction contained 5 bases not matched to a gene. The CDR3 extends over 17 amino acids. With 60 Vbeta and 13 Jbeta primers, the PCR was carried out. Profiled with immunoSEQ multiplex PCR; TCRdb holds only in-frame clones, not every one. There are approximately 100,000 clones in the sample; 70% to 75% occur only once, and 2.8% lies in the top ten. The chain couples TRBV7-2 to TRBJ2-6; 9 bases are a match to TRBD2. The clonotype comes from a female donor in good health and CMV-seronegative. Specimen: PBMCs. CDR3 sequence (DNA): TGTGCCAGCAGCTTAGGCGGGAGGGCCACAGGGGCCAACGTCCTGACTTTC. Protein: CASSLGGRATGANVLTF.